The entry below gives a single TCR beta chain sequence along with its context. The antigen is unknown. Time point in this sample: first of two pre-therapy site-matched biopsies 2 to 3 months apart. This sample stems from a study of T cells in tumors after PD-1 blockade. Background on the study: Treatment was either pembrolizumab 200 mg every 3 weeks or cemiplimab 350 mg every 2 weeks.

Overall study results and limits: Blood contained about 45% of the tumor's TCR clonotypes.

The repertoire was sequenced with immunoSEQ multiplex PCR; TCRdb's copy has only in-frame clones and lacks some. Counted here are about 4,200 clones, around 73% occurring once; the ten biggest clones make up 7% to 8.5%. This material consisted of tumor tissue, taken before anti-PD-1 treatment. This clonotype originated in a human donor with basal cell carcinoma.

CDR3 in amino acids: CASSRWGGNTGELFF. CDR3 nucleotides: TGTGCCAGCAGTCGATGGGGGGGCAACACCGGGGAGCTGTTTTTT. V is TRBV25-1 and J is TRBJ2-2, with D possibly being TRBD2 (7 bases). V gave up 5 bases and J gave up 2 bases, with 12 bases separating them. The CDR3 has 15 residues. Germline V gives CDR1 MGHDK, CDR2 SYGVNS. Full variable domain (rest looked up from reference TRBV25-1 and TRBJ2-2): EADIYQTPRYLVIGTGKKITLECSQTMGHDKMYWYQQDPGMELHLIHYSYGVNSTEKGDLSSESTVSRIRTEHFPLTLESARPSHTSQYLCASSRWGGNTGELFFGEGSRLTVL.